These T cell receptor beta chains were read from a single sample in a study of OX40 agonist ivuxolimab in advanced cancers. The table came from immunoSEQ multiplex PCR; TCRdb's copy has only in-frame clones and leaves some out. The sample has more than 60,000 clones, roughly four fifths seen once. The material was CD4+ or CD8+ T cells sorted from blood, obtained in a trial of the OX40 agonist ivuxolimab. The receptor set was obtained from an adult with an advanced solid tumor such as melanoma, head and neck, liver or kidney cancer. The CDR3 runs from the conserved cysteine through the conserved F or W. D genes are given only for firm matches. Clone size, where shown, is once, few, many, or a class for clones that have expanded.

CDR3 DNA: TGCGCCAGCAGCCGGAGACTAGCACAGAACACAGATACGCAGTATTTT
CDR3 protein: CASSRRLAQNTDTQYF
D gene: TRBD2
clone size: -
V gene: TRBV4-1
J gene: TRBJ2-3

CDR3 DNA: TGTGCCAGCAGTGCCTTTTCGGCAGTATCGATATATGGCTACACCTTC
CDR3 protein: CASSAFSAVSIYGYTF
D gene: -
clone size: -
V gene: TRBV2
J gene: TRBJ1-2

CDR3 DNA: TGCGCCAGCAGCCAATACGGCGCAGGGGATGAAAAACTGTTTTTT
CDR3 protein: CASSQYGAGDEKLFF
D gene: -
clone size: -
V gene: TRBV4-1
J gene: TRBJ1-4

CDR3 DNA: TGTGCCAGCAGCCAGGGGGGTAGAGGGGGCGCATACGAGCAGTACTTC
CDR3 protein: CASSQGGRGGAYEQYF
D gene: -
clone size: few
V gene: TRBV21-1
J gene: TRBJ2-7

CDR3 DNA: TGTGCCAGCAGTCCCGGGACAGGAGACTACTATGGCTACACCTTC
CDR3 protein: CASSPGTGDYYGYTF
D gene: TRBD1
clone size: -
V gene: TRBV2
J gene: TRBJ1-2

CDR3 DNA: TGTGCCAGCAGCTTGAGGGCGGTTAATGAAAAACTGTTTTTT
CDR3 protein: CASSLRAVNEKLFF
D gene: -
clone size: -
V gene: TRBV5-8
J gene: TRBJ1-4

CDR3 DNA: TGTGCCAGCAGTGAAAAAGCAGGGCCTAGCCTGGGCTACACCTTC
CDR3 protein: CASSEKAGPSLGYTF
D gene: -
clone size: -
V gene: TRBV6-1
J gene: TRBJ1-2

CDR3 DNA: TGTGCGGCGGGACGAGATCCCTACGAGCAGTACTTC
CDR3 protein: CAAGRDPYEQYF
D gene: -
clone size: few
V gene: TRBV10-3
J gene: TRBJ2-7

CDR3 DNA: TGTGCCAGCTCACCATACGGGGAGACCCAGTACTTC
CDR3 protein: CASSPYGETQYF
D gene: -
clone size: -
V gene: TRBV18
J gene: TRBJ2-5

CDR3 DNA: TGTGCCATCAGTGAGTGGGCAGGGGACTCCACTGAAGCTTTCTTT
CDR3 protein: CAISEWAGDSTEAFF
D gene: -
clone size: -
V gene: TRBV10-3
J gene: TRBJ1-1

CDR3 DNA: TGTGCCAGCCGAGGCCAGCGGGGGGGCCGAGAGACCCAGTACTTC
CDR3 protein: CASRGQRGGRETQYF
D gene: TRBD2
clone size: -
V gene: TRBV5-5
J gene: TRBJ2-5

CDR3 DNA: TGTGCCAGTAGTACGGGCCGTAACTCTGGAAACACCATATATTTT
CDR3 protein: CASSTGRNSGNTIYF
D gene: -
clone size: -
V gene: TRBV19
J gene: TRBJ1-3

CDR3 DNA: TGTGCCAGCAGCTTAGCGGCCAGGGCCTATGGCTACACCTTC
CDR3 protein: CASSLAARAYGYTF
D gene: -
clone size: -
V gene: TRBV13
J gene: TRBJ1-2

CDR3 DNA: TGTGCCAGCAGTGGACTAGCGGGGGGGGATGAGCAGTTCTTC
CDR3 protein: CASSGLAGGDEQFF
D gene: TRBD2
clone size: -
V gene: TRBV2
J gene: TRBJ2-1

CDR3 DNA: TGTGCCAGCAGTGGCCTTACAACTCAGTATTCTGGAAACACCATATATTTT
CDR3 protein: CASSGLTTQYSGNTIYF
D gene: -
clone size: -
V gene: TRBV6-1
J gene: TRBJ1-3

CDR3 DNA: TGTGCCAGCAGCCACGGGACAAGGTCTAGGGCTGAAGCTTTCTTT
CDR3 protein: CASSHGTRSRAEAFF
D gene: -
clone size: -
V gene: TRBV14
J gene: TRBJ1-1

CDR3 DNA: TGTGCCAGCAGTTATGTCAGGGGCACGGAGACCCAGTACTTC
CDR3 protein: CASSYVRGTETQYF
D gene: -
clone size: -
V gene: TRBV6-5
J gene: TRBJ2-5

CDR3 DNA: TGTGCCAGCAGCTTGCAGGGGGGCTATGGCTACACCTTC
CDR3 protein: CASSLQGGYGYTF
D gene: TRBD1
clone size: -
V gene: TRBV5-4
J gene: TRBJ1-2

CDR3 DNA: TGTGCCAGCAGCGCTTGGATCGCCGGGGAGCTGTTTTTT
CDR3 protein: CASSAWIAGELFF
D gene: -
clone size: -
V gene: TRBV6-4
J gene: TRBJ2-2